What follows describes a single T cell receptor beta chain. The antigen remains undetermined. The CDR3 has 14 residues. With V trimmed by 5 bases and J by 5 bases, 8 bases remained unmatched. The germline V gene encodes CDR1 SGHTA and CDR2 FQGNSA. The sample belongs to a study of CD8+ T cells in alopecia areata. General study results and limits: Possibly as an HLA-related effect, TCR sharing across patients appeared less clear than in mice.

cDNA reverse transcribed from extracted RNA served as the sequencing template. Measured with immunoSEQ multiplex PCR; TCRdb has only the in-frame clones, and not every one. This sample yields 270,000 or so clones, of which nearly 60% are seen a single time; approximately 1.8% belongs to the top ten. The treatment denotes: oral pan-JAK inhibitor, 5-10 mg twice daily. The receptor was derived from a human donor with alopecia areata. Sample: CD4+ T cells sorted from blood, taken at week 24, from a patient treated with tofacitinib. V usage is TRBV7-2 and J usage is TRBJ1-2; TRBD1 aligns across 7 bases. CDR3 sequence reads: CASSPPGQPYGYTF. The CDR3 region has the DNA TGTGCCAGCAGCCCCCCGGGACAGCCTTATGGCTACACCTTC.